This T cell receptor beta chain was sequenced for a study of blood T cell repertoires in COVID-19. About the research overall: Acute-phase and convalescent COVID-19 samples originated in the United States, Italy and Spain.

This CDR3 comprises 15 residues. Germline V gives CDR1 SNHLY, CDR2 FYNNEI. The V gene lost 6 bases and the J gene lost 7 bases, with 16 bases spanning the gap. Sequencing used immunoSEQ multiplex PCR; TCRdb keeps in-frame clones, though not all of them. The profile covers roughly 250,000 clones, with roughly 90% appearing a single time and more than 10% taken by the ten largest. The TCR sequence derives from a woman between 25 and 40 years old with COVID-19, enrolled during active disease. V gene TRBV2 combines with J gene TRBJ1-6; weak D call: TRBD1 (5 bases). Input material: peripheral blood. The CDR3 DNA is TGTGCCAGCAGGAAGCAGGGTCAGGGAAATTCACCCCTCCACTTT. Translated, it gives CASRKQGQGNSPLHF.